A selection of T cell receptor beta chains follows, all from one sample in a study of blood T cells in healthy people across ages. TCRdb itself ran the 5' RACE reads through MiXCR, one entry per CDR3 protein. Of roughly 1.4 million distinct CDR3 sequences listed, 55% to 75% were seen once; the top ten hold approximately 7%. Sequencing was performed on blood. Source of these receptors: a young man in good health. CDR3s include the opening cysteine and the closing phenylalanine or tryptophan. D genes are given only for firm matches. Size is stated for part of the rows, as once, few or many counts, or as a class when the clone is expanded.

j_gene: TRBJ1-2; v_gene: TRBV4-3; abundance: -; d_gene: -; len: 15; CDR3aa: CASSQDTGTNYGYTF; CDR3nt: TGCGCCAGCAGCCAAGATACAGGAACTAACTATGGCTACACCTTC
j_gene: TRBJ2-7; v_gene: TRBV6-6; abundance: once; d_gene: TRBD1; len: 17; CDR3aa: CASSYLPGQGDAYEQYF; CDR3nt: TGTGCCAGCAGTTACCTTCCGGGGCAGGGGGATGCCTACGAGCAGTACTTC
j_gene: TRBJ2-1; v_gene: TRBV29-1; abundance: -; d_gene: -; len: 14; CDR3aa: CSVEGMDSGNEQFF; CDR3nt: TGCAGCGTTGAGGGTATGGACAGTGGGAATGAGCAGTTCTTC
j_gene: TRBJ2-5; v_gene: TRBV28; abundance: few; d_gene: -; len: 17; CDR3aa: CASSTNQIRDKQETQYF; CDR3nt: TGTGCCAGCAGTACTAACCAGATCCGGGACAAACAAGAGACCCAGTACTTC
j_gene: TRBJ1-2; v_gene: TRBV20-1; abundance: -; d_gene: -; len: 14; CDR3aa: CSASSTARDYGYTF; CDR3nt: TGCAGTGCTAGCTCGACAGCCAGAGACTATGGCTACACCTTC
j_gene: TRBJ2-1; v_gene: TRBV20-1; abundance: -; d_gene: TRBD1; len: 15; CDR3aa: CSAPRAGGSYNEQFF; CDR3nt: TGCAGTGCTCCCCGGGCAGGGGGCTCCTACAATGAGCAGTTCTTC
j_gene: TRBJ2-3; v_gene: TRBV3-1; abundance: once; d_gene: -; len: 16; CDR3aa: CASSQLGTVSTDTQYF; CDR3nt: TGTGCCAGCAGCCAACTGGGCACCGTTAGCACAGATACGCAGTATTTT
j_gene: TRBJ1-5; v_gene: TRBV4-3; abundance: -; d_gene: TRBD1; len: 15; CDR3aa: CASSQHRGRGQSQHF; CDR3nt: TGCGCCAGCAGCCAACACAGGGGTAGGGGTCAGTCCCAGCATTTT
j_gene: TRBJ1-2; v_gene: TRBV7-2; abundance: -; d_gene: TRBD1; len: 14; CDR3aa: CASSQGTGKNGYTF; CDR3nt: TGTGCCAGCAGCCAAGGGACAGGGAAGAATGGCTACACCTTC
j_gene: TRBJ1-6; v_gene: TRBV6-1; abundance: -; d_gene: TRBD1; len: 13; CDR3aa: CASEGQGGSPLHF; CDR3nt: TGTGCCAGCGAGGGACAGGGAGGTTCACCCCTCCACTTT
j_gene: TRBJ2-1; v_gene: TRBV11-2; abundance: -; d_gene: TRBD2; len: 16; CDR3aa: CASSLGQRGDYNQQFF; CDR3nt: TGTGCCAGCAGCTTAGGGCAGCGGGGGGATTACAACCAGCAGTTCTTC
j_gene: TRBJ1-4; v_gene: TRBV29-1; abundance: -; d_gene: TRBD1; len: 14; CDR3aa: CSVAPGQNNEKLFF; CDR3nt: TGCAGCGTTGCTCCGGGACAGAATAATGAAAAACTGTTTTTT
j_gene: TRBJ2-1; v_gene: TRBV11-2; abundance: -; d_gene: -; len: 19; CDR3aa: CASSLEWVGVGSSYNEQFF; CDR3nt: TGTGCCAGCAGCTTAGAGTGGGTTGGGGTGGGGAGCTCCTACAATGAGCAGTTCTTC
j_gene: TRBJ2-1; v_gene: TRBV29-1; abundance: few; d_gene: TRBD2; len: 18; CDR3aa: CSVVGTSGSGSSYNEQFF; CDR3nt: TGCAGCGTTGTGGGGACTAGCGGGAGTGGGAGCTCCTACAATGAGCAGTTCTTC
j_gene: TRBJ1-1; v_gene: TRBV7-6; abundance: few; d_gene: -; len: 15; CDR3aa: CASSPRGGENTEAFF; CDR3nt: TGTGCCAGCAGCCCCCGGGGAGGGGAGAACACTGAAGCTTTCTTT
j_gene: TRBJ1-1; v_gene: TRBV4-1; abundance: -; d_gene: -; len: 13; CDR3aa: CASSPSGVPEAFF; CDR3nt: TGCGCCAGCAGCCCCTCCGGGGTCCCTGAAGCTTTCTTT
j_gene: TRBJ2-1; v_gene: TRBV13; abundance: -; d_gene: TRBD1; len: 16; CDR3aa: CASSPGTGPQHNEQFF; CDR3nt: TGTGCCAGCAGCCCCGGGACAGGGCCCCAGCACAATGAGCAGTTCTTC
j_gene: TRBJ1-4; v_gene: TRBV4-1; abundance: -; d_gene: -; len: 15; CDR3aa: CASSQAGGTNEKLFF; CDR3nt: TGCGCCAGCAGCCAGGCGGGGGGGACTAATGAAAAACTGTTTTTT
j_gene: TRBJ1-6; v_gene: TRBV12-3/TRBV12-4; abundance: -; d_gene: -; len: 23; CDR3aa: CASSLGGYEQYFGPGTTNSPLHF; CDR3nt: -
j_gene: TRBJ2-4; v_gene: TRBV14; abundance: -; d_gene: -; len: 13; CDR3aa: CASSQAWGNIQYF; CDR3nt: TGTGCCAGCAGCCAAGCTTGGGGAAACATTCAGTACTTC
j_gene: TRBJ2-7; v_gene: TRBV2; abundance: -; d_gene: TRBD2; len: 13; CDR3aa: CASRAGRLYEQYF; CDR3nt: TGTGCCAGCCGGGCCGGGAGGCTCTACGAGCAGTACTTC
j_gene: TRBJ2-1; v_gene: TRBV12-3/TRBV12-4; abundance: -; d_gene: -; len: 12; CDR3aa: CASTRGGNEQFF; CDR3nt: TGTGCCAGCACGAGGGGGGGAAATGAGCAGTTCTTC
j_gene: TRBJ2-1; v_gene: TRBV7-7; abundance: once; d_gene: -; len: 15; CDR3aa: CASSLHPTGPNEQFF; CDR3nt: TGTGCCAGCAGCTTACACCCTACAGGGCCCAATGAGCAGTTCTTC
j_gene: TRBJ2-5; v_gene: TRBV6-6; abundance: few; d_gene: -; len: 12; CDR3aa: CASNREQGTQYF; CDR3nt: TGTGCCAGCAACCGCGAGCAAGGGACCCAGTACTTC
j_gene: TRBJ1-1; v_gene: TRBV3-1; abundance: -; d_gene: TRBD1; len: 14; CDR3aa: CASSQGTGDTEAFF; CDR3nt: TGTGCCAGCAGCCAAGGGACAGGGGACACTGAAGCTTTCTTT
j_gene: TRBJ1-4; v_gene: TRBV20-1; abundance: -; d_gene: -; len: 15; CDR3aa: CSARALGSSNEKLFF; CDR3nt: TGCAGTGCTAGAGCATTAGGCAGTTCGAATGAAAAACTGTTTTTT
j_gene: TRBJ2-5; v_gene: TRBV29-1; abundance: -; d_gene: TRBD2; len: 14; CDR3aa: CSVLRLAYQETQYF; CDR3nt: TGCAGCGTCCTTAGACTAGCCTACCAAGAGACCCAGTACTTC
j_gene: TRBJ2-5; v_gene: TRBV30; abundance: -; d_gene: -; len: 12; CDR3aa: CAWSVVSGTSYF; CDR3nt: TGTGCCTGGAGTGTAGTTTCTGGGACGTCGTACTTC
j_gene: TRBJ2-5; v_gene: TRBV14; abundance: -; d_gene: -; len: 15; CDR3aa: CASSHGGGVQETQYF; CDR3nt: TGTGCCAGCAGCCATGGAGGTGGAGTACAAGAGACCCAGTACTTC
j_gene: TRBJ2-5; v_gene: TRBV7-2; abundance: -; d_gene: TRBD2; len: 16; CDR3aa: CASSLAGGPSYNEQYF; CDR3nt: TGTGCCAGCAGCTTGGCGGGAGGGCCATCCTACAATGAGCAGTACTTC
j_gene: TRBJ2-5; v_gene: TRBV6-5; abundance: -; d_gene: TRBD1; len: 14; CDR3aa: CASSYSTGVNEQYF; CDR3nt: TGTGCCAGCAGTTACTCGACAGGGGTCAATGAGCAGTACTTC
j_gene: TRBJ1-2; v_gene: TRBV11-2; abundance: few; d_gene: -; len: 15; CDR3aa: CAHVSGDLTNYGYTF; CDR3nt: TGTGCCCACGTTTCAGGGGACCTCACAAACTATGGCTACACCTTC
j_gene: TRBJ1-1; v_gene: TRBV30; abundance: -; d_gene: -; len: 12; CDR3aa: CAWSWGGTEAFF; CDR3nt: TGTGCCTGGAGTTGGGGGGGGACTGAAGCTTTCTTT
j_gene: TRBJ2-3; v_gene: TRBV29-1; abundance: -; d_gene: -; len: 14; CDR3aa: CSAWGEESTDTQYF; CDR3nt: TGCAGCGCATGGGGAGAAGAAAGCACGGATACGCAGTATTTT
j_gene: TRBJ2-1; v_gene: TRBV3-1; abundance: -; d_gene: -; len: 18; CDR3aa: CASSQDGGGLRGLNEQFF; CDR3nt: TGTGCCAGCAGCCAAGATGGGGGAGGCCTCCGAGGGCTAAATGAGCAGTTCTTC
j_gene: TRBJ2-5; v_gene: TRBV10-3; abundance: -; d_gene: -; len: 13; CDR3aa: CAIRMDSQETQYF; CDR3nt: TGTGCCATCAGGATGGACAGCCAAGAGACCCAGTACTTC
j_gene: TRBJ2-1; v_gene: TRBV29-1; abundance: -; d_gene: -; len: 12; CDR3aa: CSAMTSMDEQFF; CDR3nt: TGCAGCGCTATGACTAGTATGGATGAGCAGTTCTTC
j_gene: TRBJ2-7; v_gene: TRBV20-1; abundance: once; d_gene: -; len: 11; CDR3aa: CSAIRGNEQYF; CDR3nt: TGCAGTGCTATCAGGGGAAACGAGCAGTACTTC
j_gene: TRBJ2-3; v_gene: TRBV5-1; abundance: -; d_gene: TRBD2; len: 17; CDR3aa: CASSSTTSGPFTDTQYF; CDR3nt: TGCGCCAGCAGCTCGACGACTAGCGGGCCTTTCACAGATACGCAGTATTTT
j_gene: TRBJ2-1; v_gene: TRBV27; abundance: many; d_gene: -; len: 12; CDR3aa: CASSLYTNEQFF; CDR3nt: TGTGCCAGCAGTTTATACACCAATGAGCAGTTCTTC
j_gene: TRBJ1-2; v_gene: TRBV4-1; abundance: -; d_gene: -; len: 15; CDR3aa: CASSQGTGKLGGYTF; CDR3nt: TGCGCCAGCAGCCAAGGGACGGGTAAACTGGGAGGCTACACCTTC
j_gene: TRBJ2-1; v_gene: TRBV7-2; abundance: -; d_gene: TRBD2; len: 14; CDR3aa: CATQGGSNHHEQFF; CDR3nt: TGTGCCACCCAGGGCGGGAGTAATCACCATGAGCAGTTCTTC
j_gene: TRBJ2-7; v_gene: TRBV12-3/TRBV12-4; abundance: few; d_gene: -; len: 15; CDR3aa: CASSGLQGSPYEQYF; CDR3nt: TGTGCCAGCAGTGGGCTTCAGGGAAGCCCCTACGAGCAGTACTTC
j_gene: TRBJ1-1; v_gene: TRBV29-1; abundance: once; d_gene: -; len: 12; CDR3aa: CSAKGFDTEAFF; CDR3nt: TGCAGCGCAAAGGGGTTCGACACTGAAGCTTTCTTT
j_gene: TRBJ2-3; v_gene: TRBV5-6; abundance: -; d_gene: -; len: 15; CDR3aa: CASSLSPSFTDTQYF; CDR3nt: TGTGCCAGCAGCTTGAGTCCTAGTTTCACAGATACGCAGTATTTT
j_gene: TRBJ1-3; v_gene: TRBV6-1; abundance: -; d_gene: -; len: 15; CDR3aa: CASRETADSGNTIYF; CDR3nt: TGTGCCAGCAGGGAGACAGCGGACTCTGGAAACACCATATATTTT
j_gene: TRBJ2-4; v_gene: TRBV5-1; abundance: few; d_gene: TRBD1; len: 15; CDR3aa: CASSAAGTGQNIQYF; CDR3nt: TGCGCCAGCAGCGCCGCCGGGACAGGCCAAAACATTCAGTACTTC
j_gene: TRBJ2-1; v_gene: TRBV4-1; abundance: few; d_gene: TRBD2; len: 16; CDR3aa: CASSKDPGLAYNEQFF; CDR3nt: TGCGCCAGCAGCAAAGACCCGGGACTAGCCTACAATGAGCAGTTCTTC
j_gene: TRBJ2-4; v_gene: TRBV6-1; abundance: -; d_gene: -; len: 19; CDR3aa: CASSEWAARVGLTKNIQYF; CDR3nt: TGTGCCAGCAGTGAATGGGCGGCACGGGTGGGGCTTACCAAAAACATTCAGTACTTC
j_gene: TRBJ2-6; v_gene: TRBV5-1; abundance: -; d_gene: TRBD1; len: 18; CDR3aa: CASSLITGDISGANVLTF; CDR3nt: TGCGCCAGCAGCTTGATTACAGGGGACATCTCTGGGGCCAACGTCCTGACTTTC
j_gene: TRBJ2-2; v_gene: TRBV10-3; abundance: -; d_gene: -; len: 14; CDR3aa: CAISRDIEAGELFF; CDR3nt: TGTGCCATCAGCAGGGACATAGAAGCCGGGGAGCTGTTTTTT
j_gene: TRBJ2-4; v_gene: TRBV5-1; abundance: -; d_gene: -; len: 15; CDR3aa: CASSTLQGAKNIQYF; CDR3nt: TGCGCCAGCAGCACTCTCCAGGGGGCCAAAAACATTCAGTACTTC